What follows is one T cell receptor (beta chain) and its context. Its matching antigen is unknown. The sample belongs to a study of T cell responses to AZD1222 COVID-19 vaccine. Study-level results: Most donors were white British and more were female, and clonal diversity was possibly underestimated. Only a handful of individuals given AZD1222 were seropositive at baseline. With two AZD1222 doses given, Spike-specific TCR breadth and depth both rose.

Germline V gene lookup returns CDR1 SGDLS and CDR2 YYNGEE. This CDR3 has 17 amino acids. The ends lost 4 bases at V and 6 bases at J; junction bases unmatched: 8. The protocol was immunoSEQ multiplex PCR, while the TCRdb copy is restricted to in-frame clones and leaves out a portion. The sample lists under 85,000 clones, roughly 87% occurring once. The sequence came from an adult in good health. The chain couples TRBV9 to TRBJ2-2; TRBD2 agrees at 14 bases. Sequenced material: peripheral blood, taken on day 0 of AZD1222 vaccination. CDR3 protein: CASSPGLAGAGAGELFF. For the CDR3, the DNA is TGTGCCAGCAGCCCGGGACTAGCGGGAGCGGGGGCCGGGGAGCTGTTTTTT.